Sequencing of this T cell receptor (beta chain) was carried out in a study of T-cell reconstitution after alpha-beta-depleted transplantation in children. This clonotype was observed at least ten times. Researchers prepared the TCRbeta library using unique molecular identifiers, the study reports. TCRdb itself ran the PCR reads through MiXCR, one entry per CDR3 protein. Of thousands of distinct CDR3 sequences detected, roughly 27% appear once; the ten largest clones hold just over 60%. The CDR3 has 18 residues. V lost 4 bases to trimming and J lost 9 bases; unmatched junction nucleotides: 20. The V call is TRBV12-3 or TRBV12-4, the J call TRBJ2-1; 8 bases match TRBD1. The specimen comprised PBMCs, mostly from graft donor cells, sampled 60 days after TCRalphabeta/CD19-depleted stem cell transplant. The source is a male patient aged 2-10 years who had a stem cell transplant for acute myeloid leukemia, so the T cells may come from the graft donor. CDR3 amino acids: CASSSVVHGQGLWCEQFF. The CDR3 nucleotides read TGTGCCAGCAGTTCAGTAGTCCACGGACAGGGTCTGTGGTGTGAGCAGTTCTTC.